This section outlines one T cell receptor beta chain sequence together with its context. Its target is unknown. These data belong to a study of T cells in Graves' hyperthyroidism and ophthalmopathy. Study observations and caveats: Blood samples included most of the expanded thyroid clonotypes exceeding 0.001.

Researchers amplified the TCR beta CDR3 regions from RNA transcripts. Carried out on the TCR CDR3, a first-round RT-PCR used the HTBI primer set. TCRdb independently ran MiXCR on the multiplex PCR reads; one entry per CDR3 protein. This table holds roughly 200,000 distinct CDR3 sequences, around 18% found once. Participants, patients aged 18 to 65, had newly diagnosed hyperthyroidism with a duration under 2 months. Those patients with uncontrolled infection, other autoimmune disease, pregnancy or lactation were excluded. It was 10 ml of fresh peripheral blood that supplied the PBMCs. The germline V and J ends were trimmed by 4 bases and 0 bases, with 11 bases remaining between them. Germline V lookup: CDR1 SGHDT, CDR2 YYEEEE. The CDR3 sequence is 15 residues long.

Sequencing was carried out using blood. The chain combines TRBV5-6 with TRBJ2-1; no reliable D call. This TCR was recovered from a man aged 40-50 years with Graves' hyperthyroidism. CDR3 nucleotides: TGTGCCAGCAGCGTCGACGGCGGCTCCTACAATGAGCAGTTCTTC. It translates to CASSVDGGSYNEQFF. The complete variable domain, with remaining parts taken from reference TRBV5-6 and TRBJ2-1, reads DAGVTQSPTHLIKTRGQQVTLRCSPKSGHDTVSWYQQALGQGPQFIFQYYEEEERQRGNFPDRFSGHQFPNYSSELNVNALLLGDSALYLCASSVDGGSYNEQFFGPGTRLTVL.